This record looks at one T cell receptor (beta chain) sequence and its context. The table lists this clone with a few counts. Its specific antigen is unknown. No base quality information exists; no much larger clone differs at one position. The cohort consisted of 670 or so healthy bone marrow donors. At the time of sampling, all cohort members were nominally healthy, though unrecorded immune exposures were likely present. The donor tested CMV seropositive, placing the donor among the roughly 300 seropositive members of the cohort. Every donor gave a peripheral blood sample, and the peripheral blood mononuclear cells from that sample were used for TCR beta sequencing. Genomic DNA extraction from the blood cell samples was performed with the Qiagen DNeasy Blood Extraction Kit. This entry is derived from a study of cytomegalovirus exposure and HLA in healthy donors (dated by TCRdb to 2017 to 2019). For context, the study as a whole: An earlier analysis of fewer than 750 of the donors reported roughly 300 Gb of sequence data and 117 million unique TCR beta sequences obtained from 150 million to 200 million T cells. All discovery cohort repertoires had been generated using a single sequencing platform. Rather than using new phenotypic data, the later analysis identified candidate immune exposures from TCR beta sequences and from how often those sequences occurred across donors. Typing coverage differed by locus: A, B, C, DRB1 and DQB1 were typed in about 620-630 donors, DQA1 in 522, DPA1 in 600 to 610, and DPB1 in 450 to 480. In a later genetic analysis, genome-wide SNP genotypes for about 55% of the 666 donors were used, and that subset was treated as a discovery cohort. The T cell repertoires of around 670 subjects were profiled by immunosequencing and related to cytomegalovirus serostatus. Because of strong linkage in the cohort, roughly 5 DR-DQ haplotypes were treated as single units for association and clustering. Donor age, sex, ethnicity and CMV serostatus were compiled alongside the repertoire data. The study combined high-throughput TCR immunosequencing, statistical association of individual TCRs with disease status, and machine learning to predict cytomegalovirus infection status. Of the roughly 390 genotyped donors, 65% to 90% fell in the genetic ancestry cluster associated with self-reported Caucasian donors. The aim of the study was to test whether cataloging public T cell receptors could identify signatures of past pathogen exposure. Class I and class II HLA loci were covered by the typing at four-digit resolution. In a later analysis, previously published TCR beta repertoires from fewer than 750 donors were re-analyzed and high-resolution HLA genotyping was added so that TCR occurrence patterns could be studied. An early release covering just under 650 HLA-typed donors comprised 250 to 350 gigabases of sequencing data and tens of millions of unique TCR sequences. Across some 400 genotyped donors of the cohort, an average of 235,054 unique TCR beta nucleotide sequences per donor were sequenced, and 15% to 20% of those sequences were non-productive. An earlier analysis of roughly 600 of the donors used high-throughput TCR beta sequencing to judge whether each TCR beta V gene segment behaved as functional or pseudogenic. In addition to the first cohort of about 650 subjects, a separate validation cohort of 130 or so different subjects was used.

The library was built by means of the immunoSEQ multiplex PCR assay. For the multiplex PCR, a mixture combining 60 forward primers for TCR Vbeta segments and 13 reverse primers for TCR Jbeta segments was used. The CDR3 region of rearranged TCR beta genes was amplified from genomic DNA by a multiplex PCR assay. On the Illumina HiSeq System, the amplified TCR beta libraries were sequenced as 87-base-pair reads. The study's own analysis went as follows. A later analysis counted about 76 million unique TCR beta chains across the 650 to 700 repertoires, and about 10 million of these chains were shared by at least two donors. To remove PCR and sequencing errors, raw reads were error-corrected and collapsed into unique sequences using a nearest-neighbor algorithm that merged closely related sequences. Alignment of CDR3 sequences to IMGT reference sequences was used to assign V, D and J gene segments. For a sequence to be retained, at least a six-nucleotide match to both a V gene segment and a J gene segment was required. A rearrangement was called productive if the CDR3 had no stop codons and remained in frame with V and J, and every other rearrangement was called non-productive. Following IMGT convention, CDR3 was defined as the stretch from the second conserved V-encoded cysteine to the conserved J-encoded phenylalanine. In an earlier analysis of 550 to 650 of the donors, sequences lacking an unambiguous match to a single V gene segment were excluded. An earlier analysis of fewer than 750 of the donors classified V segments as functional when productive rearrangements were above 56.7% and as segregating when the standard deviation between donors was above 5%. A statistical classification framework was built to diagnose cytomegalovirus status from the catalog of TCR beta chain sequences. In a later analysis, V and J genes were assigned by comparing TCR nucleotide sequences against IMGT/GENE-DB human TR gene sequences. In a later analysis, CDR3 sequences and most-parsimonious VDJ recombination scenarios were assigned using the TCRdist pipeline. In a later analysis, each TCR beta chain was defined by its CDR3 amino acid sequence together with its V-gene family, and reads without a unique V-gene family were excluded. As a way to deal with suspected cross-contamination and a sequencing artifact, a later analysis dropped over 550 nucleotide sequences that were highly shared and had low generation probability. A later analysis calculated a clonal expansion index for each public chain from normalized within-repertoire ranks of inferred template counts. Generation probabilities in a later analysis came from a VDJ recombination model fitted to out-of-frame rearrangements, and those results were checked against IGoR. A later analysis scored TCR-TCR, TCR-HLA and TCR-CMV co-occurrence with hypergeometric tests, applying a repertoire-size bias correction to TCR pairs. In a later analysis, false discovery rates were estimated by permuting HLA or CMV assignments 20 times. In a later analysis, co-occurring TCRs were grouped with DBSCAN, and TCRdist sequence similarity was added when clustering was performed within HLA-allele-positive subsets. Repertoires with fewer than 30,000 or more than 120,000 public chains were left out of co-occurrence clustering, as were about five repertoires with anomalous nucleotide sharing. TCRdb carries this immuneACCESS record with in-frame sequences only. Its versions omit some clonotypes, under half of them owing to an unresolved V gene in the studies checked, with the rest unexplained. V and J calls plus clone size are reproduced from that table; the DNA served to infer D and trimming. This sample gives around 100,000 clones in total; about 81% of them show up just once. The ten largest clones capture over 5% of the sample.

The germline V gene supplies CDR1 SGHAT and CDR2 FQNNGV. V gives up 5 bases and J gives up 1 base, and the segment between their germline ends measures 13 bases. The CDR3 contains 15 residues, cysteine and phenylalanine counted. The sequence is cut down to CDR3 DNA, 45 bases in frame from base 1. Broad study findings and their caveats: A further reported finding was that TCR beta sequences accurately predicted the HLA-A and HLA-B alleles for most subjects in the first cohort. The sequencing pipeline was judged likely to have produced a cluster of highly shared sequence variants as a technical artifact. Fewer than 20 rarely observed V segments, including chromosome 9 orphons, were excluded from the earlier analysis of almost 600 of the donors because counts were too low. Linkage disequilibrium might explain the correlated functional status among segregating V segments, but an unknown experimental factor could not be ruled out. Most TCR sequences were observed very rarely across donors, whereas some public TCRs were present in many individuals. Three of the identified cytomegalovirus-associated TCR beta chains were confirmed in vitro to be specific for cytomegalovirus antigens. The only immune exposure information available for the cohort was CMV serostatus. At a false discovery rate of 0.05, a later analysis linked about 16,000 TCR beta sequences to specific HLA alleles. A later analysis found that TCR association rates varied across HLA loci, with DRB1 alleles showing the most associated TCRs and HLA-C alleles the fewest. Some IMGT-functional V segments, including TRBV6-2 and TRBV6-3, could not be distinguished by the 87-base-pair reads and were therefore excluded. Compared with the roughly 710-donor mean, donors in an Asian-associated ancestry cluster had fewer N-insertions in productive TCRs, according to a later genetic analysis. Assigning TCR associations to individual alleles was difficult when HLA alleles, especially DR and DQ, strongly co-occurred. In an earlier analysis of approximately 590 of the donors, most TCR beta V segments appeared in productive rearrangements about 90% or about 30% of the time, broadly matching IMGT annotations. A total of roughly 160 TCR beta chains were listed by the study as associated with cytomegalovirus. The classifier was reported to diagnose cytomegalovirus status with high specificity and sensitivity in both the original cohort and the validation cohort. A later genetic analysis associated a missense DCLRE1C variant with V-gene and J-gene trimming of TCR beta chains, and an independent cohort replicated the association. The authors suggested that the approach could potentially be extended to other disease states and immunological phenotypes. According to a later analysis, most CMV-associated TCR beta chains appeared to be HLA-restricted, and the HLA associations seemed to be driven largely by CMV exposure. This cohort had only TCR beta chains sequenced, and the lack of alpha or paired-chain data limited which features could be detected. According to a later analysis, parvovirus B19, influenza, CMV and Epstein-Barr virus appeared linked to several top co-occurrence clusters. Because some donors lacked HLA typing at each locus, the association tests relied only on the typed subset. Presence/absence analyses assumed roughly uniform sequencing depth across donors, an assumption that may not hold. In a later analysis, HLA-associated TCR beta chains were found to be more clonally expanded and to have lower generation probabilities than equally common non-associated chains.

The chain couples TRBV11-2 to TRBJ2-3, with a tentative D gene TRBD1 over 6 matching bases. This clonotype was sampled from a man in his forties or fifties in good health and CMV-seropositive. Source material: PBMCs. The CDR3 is CASSVDGQRTDTQYF. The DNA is TGTGCCAGCAGCGTGGACGGACAGCGCACAGATACGCAGTATTTT.